This T cell receptor beta chain was profiled in a study of cytomegalovirus exposure and HLA in healthy donors (dated by TCRdb to 2016 to 2017). Context from the whole study: According to an earlier analysis of a few hundred of the donors, about 190 million T cells yielded over 90 million unique TCR beta sequences and approximately 300 Gb of sequence data. An early release covering some 640 HLA-typed donors comprised about 310 gigabases of sequencing data and around 80 million unique TCR sequences. Of the 398 genotyped donors, approximately 80% fell in the genetic ancestry cluster associated with self-reported Caucasian donors. The aim of the study was to test whether cataloging public T cell receptors could identify signatures of past pathogen exposure. The study profiled the T cell repertoires of 550 to 700 subjects by immunosequencing and related them to cytomegalovirus serostatus. In addition to the first cohort of 650 to 750 subjects, a separate validation cohort of approximately 130 different subjects was used. High-throughput TCR immunosequencing, statistical association of individual TCRs with disease status, and machine learning were combined to predict cytomegalovirus infection status. A later analysis re-analyzed previously published TCR beta repertoires from roughly 630 donors and added high-resolution HLA genotyping to study TCR occurrence patterns. Rather than using new phenotypic data, the later analysis identified candidate immune exposures from TCR beta sequences and from how often those sequences occurred across donors. An earlier analysis of approximately 500 of the donors applied high-throughput TCR beta sequencing to assess whether each TCR beta V gene segment acted as functional or pseudogenic. Donor age, sex, ethnicity and CMV serostatus were collected together with the repertoire data. In a later genetic analysis, genome-wide SNP genotypes for about three fifths of the roughly 670 donors were used, and that subset was treated as a discovery cohort. Every discovery cohort repertoire had been produced on one sequencing platform. Both class I and class II loci were covered by HLA typing, at four-digit resolution. The number of donors typed differed by locus, with roughly 629-640 for A, B, C, DRB1 and DQB1, around 560 for DQA1, about 610 for DPA1, and around 450 for DPB1. Because of strong linkage in the cohort, five DR-DQ haplotypes were treated as single units for association and clustering. Among 300 to 450 genotyped donors of the cohort, an average of roughly 240,000 unique TCR beta nucleotide sequences were sequenced per donor, approximately 20% of them non-productive.

The cohort comprised around 690 healthy bone marrow donors. At the time of sampling, all cohort members were nominally healthy, though unrecorded immune exposures were likely present. The donor tested CMV seropositive and was one of the 289 seropositive cohort members. Every donor gave a peripheral blood sample, and the peripheral blood mononuclear cells from that sample were used for TCR beta sequencing. The Qiagen DNeasy Blood Extraction Kit was used to extract genomic DNA from the blood cell samples. The CDR3, cysteine through phenylalanine, is 18 amino acids long. Only the CDR3 DNA stays, 54 bases, in frame from base 1. Sequences SGHVS (CDR1) and FQNEAQ (CDR2) are obtained from the germline V gene. Germline trimming: 1 base from V, 5 bases from J; junction bases outside gene matches: 9. Overall study results and their limits: In both the original and validation cohorts, the classifier was reported to diagnose cytomegalovirus status with high specificity and sensitivity. In an earlier analysis of 587 of the donors, most TCR beta V segments appeared in productive rearrangements about 87% or about 30% of the time, broadly matching IMGT annotations. When HLA alleles, especially DR and DQ, strongly co-occurred, attributing TCR associations to individual alleles was difficult. Because counts were too low, about 18 rarely observed V segments, including chromosome 9 orphons, were left out of the earlier analysis of several hundred of the donors. Only TCR beta chains were sequenced in this cohort, and the absence of alpha or paired-chain data limited detectable features. An association between a missense DCLRE1C variant and V-gene and J-gene trimming of TCR beta chains was found in a later genetic analysis and replicated in an independent cohort. A later analysis found that HLA-associated TCR beta chains were more clonally expanded and had lower generation probabilities than equally common non-associated chains. The authors suggested that the approach could potentially be extended to other disease states and immunological phenotypes. In a later genetic analysis, fewer N-insertions in productive TCRs were reported among donors in an Asian-associated ancestry cluster than the 666-donor mean. According to a later analysis, parvovirus B19, influenza, CMV and Epstein-Barr virus appeared linked to several top co-occurrence clusters. Some IMGT-functional V segments, including TRBV6-2 and TRBV6-3, could not be distinguished by the 87-base-pair reads and were therefore excluded. In the study, some 160 TCR beta chains were listed as associated with cytomegalovirus. A cluster of highly shared sequence variants was judged likely to be a technical artifact of the sequencing pipeline. Three of the identified cytomegalovirus-associated TCR beta chains were confirmed in vitro to be specific for cytomegalovirus antigens. Sequencing depth was assumed to be roughly uniform across donors in the presence/absence analyses, though that assumption may not hold. Linkage disequilibrium might explain the correlated functional status among segregating V segments, but an unknown experimental factor could not be ruled out. HLA typing was unavailable for some donors at each locus, so association tests used only the typed subset. In a later analysis, most CMV-associated TCR beta chains were found to appear HLA-restricted, with HLA associations seemingly driven largely by CMV exposure. In a later analysis, the rate of TCR association differed among HLA loci, with DRB1 alleles having the most associated TCRs and HLA-C alleles having the fewest. Across donors, most TCR sequences were observed very rarely, whereas some public TCRs were present in many individuals. For the cohort, immune exposure information was limited to CMV serostatus. A later analysis associated roughly 17,000 TCR beta sequences with specific HLA alleles at a false discovery rate of 0.05. A further reported finding was that TCR beta sequences accurately predicted the HLA-A and HLA-B alleles for most subjects in the first cohort.

On this clone itself: Its antigen is unknown. No much larger clone is present one base from it, and per-base qualities are unavailable.

Library preparation was by the immunoSEQ multiplex PCR assay. For the multiplex PCR, a mixture combining 60 forward primers for TCR Vbeta segments and 13 reverse primers for TCR Jbeta segments was used. The CDR3 region of rearranged TCR beta genes was amplified from genomic DNA with a multiplex PCR assay. The amplified TCR beta libraries were sequenced on the Illumina HiSeq System as 87-base-pair reads. In the paper's pipeline: A later analysis tallied some 79 million unique TCR beta chains across the 700 or so repertoires, and approximately 11 million of those chains were shared by two or more donors. To remove PCR and sequencing errors, raw reads were error-corrected and collapsed into unique sequences using a nearest-neighbor algorithm that merged closely related sequences. Alignment of CDR3 sequences to IMGT reference sequences was used to assign V, D and J gene segments. Each retained sequence needed at least a six-nucleotide match to both a V gene segment and a J gene segment. Rearrangements were classified as productive when the CDR3 lacked stop codons and remained in frame with V and J, and all other rearrangements were classified as non-productive. Following IMGT convention, CDR3 was defined as the stretch from the second conserved V-encoded cysteine up to the conserved J-encoded phenylalanine. The earlier analysis of more than 450 of the donors excluded sequences that lacked an unambiguous match to a single V gene segment. An earlier analysis of several hundred of the donors called V segments functional above 56.7% productive rearrangements and segregating when the between-donor standard deviation exceeded 5%. To diagnose cytomegalovirus status from the catalog of TCR beta chain sequences, a statistical classification framework was built. A later analysis assigned V and J genes by comparing TCR nucleotide sequences with IMGT/GENE-DB human TR gene sequences. A later analysis assigned CDR3 sequences and most-parsimonious VDJ recombination scenarios with the TCRdist pipeline. In a later analysis, every TCR beta chain was defined by the combination of its CDR3 amino acid sequence and its V-gene family, and reads without a unique V-gene family were dropped. In a later analysis, fewer than 600 highly shared, low-generation-probability nucleotide sequences were removed to address suspected cross-contamination and a sequencing artifact. In a later analysis, a clonal expansion index was calculated for each public chain from normalized within-repertoire ranks of inferred template counts. A later analysis computed generation probabilities with a VDJ recombination model fitted to out-of-frame rearrangements, and checked the results against IGoR. A later analysis scored TCR-TCR, TCR-HLA and TCR-CMV co-occurrence with hypergeometric tests, applying a repertoire-size bias correction to TCR pairs. In a later analysis, false discovery rates were estimated by permuting HLA or CMV assignments 20 times. A later analysis grouped co-occurring TCRs with DBSCAN, adding TCRdist sequence similarity when clustering within HLA-allele-positive subsets. Repertoires with fewer than 30,000 or more than 120,000 public chains, plus five repertoires with anomalous nucleotide sharing, were excluded from co-occurrence clustering. Sourced from immuneACCESS, this table was stored by TCRdb with only in-frame sequences that have V and J called. A share of the clones is absent; for the studies checked, an unresolved V gene accounts for under half, and the remainder has no known explanation. That table supplies the V and J calls and clone size; D and trimming were determined from the DNA. This sample is represented by approximately 110,000 clones; 70% of them were singletons. The ten biggest clones cover 11% of the sample.

The chain is made from TRBV7-8 and TRBJ2-5; 14 bases in the middle match TRBD2. The source is a man in his forties in good health and CMV-seropositive. What was sequenced was PBMCs. The DNA sequence is as follows: TGTGCCAGCAGCTTAGTGGGACTAGCGGGAGTAGGAGGGGAGACCCAGTACTTC. Translated, this is CASSLVGLAGVGGETQYF.